This TCR beta chain was found in a study of blood T cell repertoires in COVID-19 (dated by TCRdb to about 2020). With respect to the entire study: The collaborator samples originated in the United States, Italy and Spain and spanned the acute and convalescent phases of COVID-19. Where available, HLA class I and class II types were obtained from metadata supplied by the sample provider rather than from assay-based typing. The repertoires were released in a freely available public database meant as a resource for research on the immune response to SARS-CoV-2. Sample metadata almost always included a de-identified subject ID, COVID-19 status, age in years and sex. The material from the prospective study consisted of cDNA or gDNA derived from T cells, B-cell-depleted T cells, or PBMCs. Deeply sampled blood TCRbeta repertoires from subjects exposed to, actively infected with, or recovered from COVID-19 were included in the dataset. Samples were obtained from the ongoing ImmuneRACE study (first 160 participants) and from approximately 1,200 subjects provided by 6 global collaborators.

The immunoSEQ Assay, a bias-controlled multiplex PCR, was used to amplify TCRbeta CDR3 regions from genomic DNA. The authors' pipeline ran thus. The number of nucleated cells in each sample was estimated by amplification of reference gene primers within the assay. To quantify the absolute abundance of each unique TCRbeta CDR3 rearrangement, sequence reads were collapsed and filtered. For each sample, productive Simpson clonality was calculated as the square root of Simpson's diversity index over productive rearrangements. TCRdb stores this immuneACCESS table with in-frame sequences only. Part of the clones is absent; in the studies checked, under half of the shortfall reflects unresolved V genes, and no reason is known for the rest. That table is the source of V, J and clone size, and D and trimming were worked out from the DNA. For this sample the table gives about 130,000 clones, of which 75% to 85% were detected only once. Clones ranked in the top ten supply approximately 5% of the sample.

Compared with germline, V lacks 4 bases and J lacks 6 bases; bases without a gene match: 11. CDR1 and CDR2 (LNHDA, SQIVND) derive from the germline V gene (reference sequence). Measured from the cysteine to the phenylalanine, the CDR3 is 15 residues long. The only DNA kept is the CDR3, 45 bases in frame from the first base. Here is what the overall study found, with its caveats: Clinical and demographic metadata were provided uncurated, with the amount varying by source and participant.

This clone was picked up one time. Its antigen has not been determined. Per-base qualities were not stored, and no clone one base away is much larger. At one collaborating source in Seattle, patients were enrolled during active infection and were followed longitudinally through the course of disease. Each collaborating institution followed its own protocols to collect whole blood in K2EDTA tubes. For TCRbeta analysis, collaborators shipped samples in one of three forms: frozen whole blood, isolated PBMCs, or DNA extracted from either of those sample types. The chain couples TRBV19 to TRBJ2-7; 8 bases in the junction line up with TRBD1. The sequence was obtained from a woman in her sixties or seventies with COVID-19, enrolled during active disease. The sequenced sample was peripheral blood. The CDR3 protein sequence reads: CASSTQRRTGSEQYF. The DNA is TGTGCCAGTAGTACCCAGCGAAGGACAGGGAGCGAGCAGTACTTC.